Below are 24 T cell receptor beta chains sequenced from a single sample in a study of blood T cell repertoires in COVID-19. The protocol was immunoSEQ multiplex PCR, while the TCRdb copy is restricted to in-frame clones and leaves out a portion. The data show roughly 75,000 clones, with approximately 80% seen just once and roughly 13% held by the top ten. Sequenced sample: peripheral blood. The receptor set was obtained from a man over 45 with COVID-19, enrolled during active disease.

The chain recombines TRBV30 with TRBJ1-2; no firm D call. Germline-derived CDR1 and CDR2 are GTSNPN and SVGIG (reference sequence). This CDR3 region has 14 residues. The CDR3 region is CGCRSLLANYGYTF. CDR3 nucleotide sequence: TGTGGATGCCGGTCCCTTCTAGCTAACTATGGCTACACCTTC.

The chain uses TRBV5-4 and TRBJ2-1; 8 bases line up with TRBD2. CDR3 length: 17 amino acids. The V and J ends lost 3 bases and 1 base, in that order; junction bases with no gene match: 9. Germline V gene lookup returns CDR1 SGHNT and CDR2 YYREEE (reference sequence). The CDR3 loop reads CASSYLSGTSSYNEQFF. CDR3 coding DNA: TGTGCCAGCAGCTACCTTAGCGGGACCTCGTCCTACAATGAGCAGTTCTTC. Supplemented by reference TRBV5-4 and TRBJ2-1, the full variable domain reads ETGVTQSPTHLIKTRGQQVTLRCSSQSGHNTVSWYQQALGQGPQFIFQYYREEENGRGNFPPRFSGLQFPNYSSELNVNALELDDSALYLCASSYLSGTSSYNEQFFGPGTRLTVL.

This clone was recorded only once. This rearrangement joins TRBV6-6 to TRBJ2-7, with 12 positions matching TRBD2. This CDR3 is 19 amino acids long. V trimming: 5 bases; J trimming: 5 bases; junction bases outside the gene matches: 19. Germline values: CDR1 MNHNY, CDR2 SVGAGI (reference sequence). CDR3 sequence: CASSPRRLAGETVHDEQYF. The CDR3 region has the DNA TGTGCCAGCAGTCCCCGGCGACTAGCGGGAGAAACCGTTCATGACGAGCAGTACTTC.

By its share, this clone is medium-sized. J is TRBJ1-4 and V is TRBV11-2; TRBD1 is a possible D gene (5 bases). The CDR3 contains 16 residues. Germline V CDR1 and CDR2: SGHAT, FQNNGV. Between the trimmed V and J ends, which lost 8 bases and 4 bases, there was a span of 20 bases. The CDR3 reads CASGHPPGLVNEKLFF. CDR3 DNA sequence: TGTGCCAGCGGCCATCCACCGGGACTGGTTAATGAAAAACTGTTTTTT.

This sequence joins TRBV13 and TRBJ2-1; no firm D call. The CDR3 is 12 amino acids. With 1 base removed from V and 8 bases from J, the gap between germline ends came to 6 bases. Per germline, CDR1 PRHDT and CDR2 FYEKMQ (reference sequence). CDR3 residues: CASSLVGDEQFF. DNA for the CDR3: TGTGCCAGCAGCTTAGTAGGAGATGAGCAGTTCTTC.

The V gene is TRBV6-2 or TRBV6-3, the J gene TRBJ2-3; 12 bases line up with TRBD2. V lost 2 bases and J lost 1; bases outside the gene matches: 10. The germline V gene has CDR1 MNHEY and CDR2 SVGEGT. There are 19 residues in the CDR3. The CDR3 coding sequence is TGTGCCAGCAGTTACCCGACTAGCGGGAGACCTCACGGCACAGATACGCAGTATTTT. Its translation is CASSYPTSGRPHGTDTQYF.

This clone was seen a single time. The chain combines TRBV24-1 with TRBJ2-1; 9 bases are a match to TRBD2. The CDR3 is made up of 15 amino acids. Germline CDR1 reads KGHDR; CDR2 reads SFDVKD. The ends lost 4 bases at V and 4 bases at J; junction bases unmatched: 4. CDR3 sequence reads: CATSDPSGAYNEQFF. DNA of the CDR3: TGTGCCACCAGTGACCCTAGCGGGGCATACAATGAGCAGTTCTTC.

This rearrangement joins TRBV9 to TRBJ2-2; D may be TRBD1 (5 bases). Germline-derived CDR1 and CDR2 are SGDLS and YYNGEE. Deletions cut 0 bases from V and 2 bases from J, with 8 bases between. The length of the CDR3 is 15 residues. In nucleotides, the CDR3 is TGTGCCAGCAGCGTAGCAGGGATAAACACCGGGGAGCTGTTTTTT. Protein sequence: CASSVAGINTGELFF.

The chain combines TRBV15 with TRBJ2-5; 8 positions match TRBD1. The V segment lost 0 bases and the J segment 4 bases; nucleotides outside the gene matches: 4. Germline CDR1 reads LNHNV; CDR2 reads YYDKDF (reference sequence). CDR3 length: 15 amino acids. The CDR3 loop reads CATSRDRTGRETQYF. The DNA for the CDR3 is TGTGCCACCAGCAGAGATAGGACAGGGCGAGAGACCCAGTACTTC. The full variable domain, completed using reference TRBV15 and TRBJ2-5, is DAMVIQNPRYQVTQFGKPVTLSCSQTLNHNVMYWYQQKSSQAPKLLFHYYDKDFNNEADTPDNFQSRRPNTSFCFLDIRSPGLGDTAMYLCATSRDRTGRETQYFGPGTRLLVL.

The rearrangement links TRBV15 to TRBJ2-5, with D tentatively TRBD1 (6 bases). V dropped 6 bases and J dropped 1 base, with 9 bases sitting between them. The germline V gene encodes CDR1 LNHNV and CDR2 YYDKDF (reference sequence). This CDR3 region has 13 residues. For the CDR3, the DNA is TGTGCCACCAGGCTGGACAGCCAAGAGACCCAGTACTTC. Translating gives CATRLDSQETQYF.

The chain links TRBV9 to TRBJ2-2; 12 bases agree with TRBD2. Germline assignment: CDR1 SGDLS and CDR2 YYNGEE. The CDR3 runs to 16 residues. V lost 4 bases to trimming and J lost 7 bases; unmatched junction nucleotides: 8. The CDR3 sequence: CASSPPSGRGDGELFF. CDR3 nucleotide sequence: TGTGCCAGCAGCCCCCCTAGCGGGAGGGGCGACGGGGAGCTGTTTTTT.

The genes are TRBV6-6 and TRBJ2-2; 8 nucleotides line up with TRBD1. Per the germline V gene, CDR1 is MNHNY and CDR2 is SVGAGI (reference sequence). This CDR3 region has 14 residues. The CDR3, as DNA: TGTGCTATAAATCCGGGACAGGACACCGGGGAGCTGTTTTTT. Its protein is CAINPGQDTGELFF.

The chain has TRBV5-5 and TRBJ2-1; D might be TRBD2 (5 bases). Trimming stripped 6 bases from V and 0 bases from J, with 16 bases between. Germline values: CDR1 SGHKS, CDR2 YYEKEE (reference sequence). The CDR3 spans 16 residues. The CDR3 is CASNVLRAGSYNEQFF. The CDR3 DNA sequence: TGTGCCAGCAACGTGCTTCGCGCGGGCTCCTACAATGAGCAGTTCTTC.

V usage is TRBV6-2 or TRBV6-3 and J usage is TRBJ1-1, with D possibly being TRBD1 (5 bases). Trimming removed 0 bases from V and 0 bases from J, with 17 bases in between. Per germline, CDR1 MNHEY and CDR2 SVGEGT. The CDR3 extends over 18 amino acids. The CDR3 bases are TGTGCCAGCAGTTACTCGATACGTTCTGCAGGGATGAACACTGAAGCTTTCTTT. The encoded protein is CASSYSIRSAGMNTEAFF.

This clone has only a few counts. The chain has TRBV7-3 and TRBJ2-7; D possibly corresponds to TRBD1 (5 bases). The V gene lost 4 bases and the J gene lost 0 bases, with 10 bases spanning the gap. CDR3 length: 14 residues. The germline V gene has CDR1 SGHTA and CDR2 FQGTGA. CDR3 protein: CASSYQGSSYEQYF. In DNA form, the CDR3 reads TGTGCCAGCAGCTATCAGGGCAGCTCCTACGAGCAGTACTTC.

The chain uses TRBV5-8 and TRBJ2-3, with D possibly TRBD2 on 6 matching bases. CDR1 and CDR2 (germline): SGHTS, YDEGEE. Between the trimmed V and J ends, which lost 0 bases and 1 base, there was a span of 12 bases. CDR3 size: 16 residues. CDR3 nucleotides: TGTGCCAGCAGCTTGGGGGGAGGCAGGCGCACAGATACGCAGTATTTT. This gives the protein CASSLGGGRRTDTQYF.

The CDR3 DNA sequence: TGTGCCAGCAGAGCAGGGGGCTCGCGCACAGATACGCAGTATTTT. This gives the protein CASRAGGSRTDTQYF. V and J are TRBV27 and TRBJ2-3, with 8 bases lining up with TRBD1. The germline CDR1 and CDR2 sequences are MNHEY and SMNVEV (reference sequence). The ends lost 6 bases at V and 1 base at J; junction bases unmatched: 6. The CDR3 covers 15 residues.

This sequence joins TRBV6-5 and TRBJ2-1; 11 bases are shared with TRBD2. CDR3 length: 15 amino acids. Germline CDR1 is MNHEY and CDR2 is SVGAGI. Losses at the gene ends were 6 bases for V and 9 bases for J; bases not matched to a gene: 10. The CDR3 reads CASRPGTSGLGEQFF. The CDR3 DNA reads TGTGCCAGCAGACCCGGGACTAGCGGACTAGGTGAGCAGTTCTTC.

This clone came up once. This rearrangement joins TRBV5-1 to TRBJ1-4; no clear D. The CDR3 runs to 12 residues. Trimming removed 0 bases at V and 8 bases at J, with 5 bases between. Per the germline V gene, CDR1 is SGHRS and CDR2 is YFSETQ. The CDR3 DNA sequence: TGCGCCAGCAGCTTGGACAGAGAAAAACTGTTTTTT. Translating gives CASSLDREKLFF.

The rearrangement links TRBV30 to TRBJ2-7, with TRBD2 matching 12 bases. The CDR3 consists of 13 residues. J gave up 6 bases and V 4 bases, and 4 bases lay outside the gene matches. The germline CDR1 and CDR2 sequences are GTSNPN and SVGIG (reference sequence). The CDR3, as DNA: TGTGCCTGGACTAGCGGGAGGGCCCGCGAGCAGTACTTC. Residues: CAWTSGRAREQYF. Supplemented by reference TRBV30 and TRBJ2-7, the full variable domain reads SQTIHQWPATLVQPVGSPLSLECTVEGTSNPNLYWYRQAAGRGLQLLFYSVGIGQISSEVPQNLSASRPQDRQFILSSKKLLLSDSGFYLCAWTSGRAREQYFGPGTRLTVT.

This chain uses TRBV18 with TRBJ1-1; D call uncertain. Germline lookup yields CDR1 KGHSH and CDR2 LQKENI. The CDR3 runs 13 residues. The V gene lost 0 bases and the J gene lost 5 bases, with 7 bases spanning the gap. CDR3 region: CASSPPRVTEAFF. The CDR3 DNA reads TGTGCCAGCTCACCACCGAGAGTTACTGAAGCTTTCTTT.

This chain uses TRBV7-8 with TRBJ1-1; TRBD1 matches at 7 bases. V shed 1 base and J 8 bases; nucleotides not matched to a gene: 4. The CDR3 runs to 13 residues. Germline CDR1 and CDR2: SGHVS and FQNEAQ. The CDR3 reads CASSLGLRGEAFF. The CDR3 DNA reads as TGTGCCAGCAGCTTAGGTCTCAGGGGGGAAGCTTTCTTT.

In nucleotides, the CDR3 is TGCGCCAGCAGCTTGGCCGGGACTAGCGGGAGGGCTAGCACAGATACGCAGTATTTT. This sequence encodes CASSLAGTSGRASTDTQYF. The genes are TRBV5-1 and TRBJ2-3; the match to TRBD2 covers 16 bases. V shed 0 bases, J shed 0 bases, and the junction held 4 bases outside the gene matches. CDR1 is SGHRS, CDR2 YFSETQ, per germline. This CDR3 contains 19 residues.

The chain links TRBV30 to TRBJ1-1, with D tentatively TRBD1 (5 bases). This CDR3 region has 14 residues. CDR1 GTSNPN and CDR2 SVGIG come from the germline V gene (reference sequence). Trimming took 4 bases from V and 8 from J, leaving 20 bases between them. The CDR3 DNA reads as TGTGCCTGGAACCCTGCGACAGTTTTCCTCGAAGCTTTCTTT. Protein sequence: CAWNPATVFLEAFF.